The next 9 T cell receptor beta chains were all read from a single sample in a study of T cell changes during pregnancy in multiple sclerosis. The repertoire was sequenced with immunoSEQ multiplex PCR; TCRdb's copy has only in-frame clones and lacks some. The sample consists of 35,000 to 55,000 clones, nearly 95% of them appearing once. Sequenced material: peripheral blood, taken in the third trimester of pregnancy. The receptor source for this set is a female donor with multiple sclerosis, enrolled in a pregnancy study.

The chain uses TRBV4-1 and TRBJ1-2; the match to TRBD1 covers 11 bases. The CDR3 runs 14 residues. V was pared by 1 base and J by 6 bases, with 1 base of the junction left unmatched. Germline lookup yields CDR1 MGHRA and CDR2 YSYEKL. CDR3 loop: CASSQADRGHGYTF. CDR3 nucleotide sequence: TGCGCCAGCAGCCAAGCGGACAGGGGGCATGGCTACACCTTC.

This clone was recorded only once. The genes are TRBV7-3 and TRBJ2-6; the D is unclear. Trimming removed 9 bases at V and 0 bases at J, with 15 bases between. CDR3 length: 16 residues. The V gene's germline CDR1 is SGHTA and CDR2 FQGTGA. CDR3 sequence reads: CASSQDKSSGANVLTF. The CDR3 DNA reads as TGTGCCAGTTCTCAGGATAAGTCCTCTGGGGCCAACGTCCTGACTTTC.

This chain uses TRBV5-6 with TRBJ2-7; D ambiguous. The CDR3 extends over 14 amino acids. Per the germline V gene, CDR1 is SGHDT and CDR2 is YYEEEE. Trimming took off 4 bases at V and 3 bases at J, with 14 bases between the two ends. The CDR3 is CASSGDKGYYEQYF. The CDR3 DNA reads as TGTGCCAGCAGCGGCGACAAAGGTTACTACGAGCAGTACTTC. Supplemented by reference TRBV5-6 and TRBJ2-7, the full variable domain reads DAGVTQSPTHLIKTRGQQVTLRCSPKSGHDTVSWYQQALGQGPQFIFQYYEEEERQRGNFPDRFSGHQFPNYSSELNVNALLLGDSALYLCASSGDKGYYEQYFGPGTRLTVT.

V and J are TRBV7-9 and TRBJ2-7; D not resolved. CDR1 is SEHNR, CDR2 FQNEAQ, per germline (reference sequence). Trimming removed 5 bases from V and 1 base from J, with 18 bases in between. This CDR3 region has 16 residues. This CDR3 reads CASSAKNVDGSYEQYF. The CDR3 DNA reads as TGTGCCAGCAGCGCCAAGAACGTCGACGGGTCCTACGAGCAGTACTTC.

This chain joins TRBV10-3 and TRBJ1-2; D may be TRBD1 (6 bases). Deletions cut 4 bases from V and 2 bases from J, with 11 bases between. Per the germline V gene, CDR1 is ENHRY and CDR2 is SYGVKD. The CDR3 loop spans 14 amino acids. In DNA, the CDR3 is TGTGCCATCAGTGGGGCGACAGGCAACTATGGCTACACCTTC. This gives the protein CAISGATGNYGYTF.

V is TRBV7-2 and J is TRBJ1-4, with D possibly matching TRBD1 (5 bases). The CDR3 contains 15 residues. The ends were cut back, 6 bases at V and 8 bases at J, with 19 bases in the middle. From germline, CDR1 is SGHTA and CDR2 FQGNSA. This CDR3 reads CASSLSRGSREKLFF. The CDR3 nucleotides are TGTGCCAGCAGTCTATCTAGGGGTAGTCGGGAAAAACTGTTTTTT.

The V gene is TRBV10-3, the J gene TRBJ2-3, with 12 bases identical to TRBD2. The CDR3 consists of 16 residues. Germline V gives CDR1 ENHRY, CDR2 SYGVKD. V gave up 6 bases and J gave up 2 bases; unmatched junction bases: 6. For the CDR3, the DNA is TGTGCCATCAGGGGACTAGCGGGCGTTCCCACAGATACGCAGTATTTT. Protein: CAIRGLAGVPTDTQYF.

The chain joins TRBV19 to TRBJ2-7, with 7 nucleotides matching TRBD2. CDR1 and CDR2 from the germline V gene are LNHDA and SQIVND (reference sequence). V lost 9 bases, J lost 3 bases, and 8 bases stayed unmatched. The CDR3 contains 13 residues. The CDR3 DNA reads TGTGCCAGCAGCCTAGCGGTCCTCTACGAGCAGTACTTC. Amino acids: CASSLAVLYEQYF.

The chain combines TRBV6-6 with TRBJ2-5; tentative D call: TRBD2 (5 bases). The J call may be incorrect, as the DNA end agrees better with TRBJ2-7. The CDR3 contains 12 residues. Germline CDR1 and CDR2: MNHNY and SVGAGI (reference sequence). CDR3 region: CASSTRVYEQYF. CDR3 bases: TGTGCCAGCAGTACGCGGGTCTACGAGCAGTACTTC.